The clone carrying this TCR beta chain was found a few times. The CDR3 length is 17 residues. Trimming took 2 bases from V and 3 from J; bases not matched to a gene: 10. CDR1 and CDR2 (germline): MNHEY, SVGAGI. This entry is derived from a study of response to subunit inactivated influenza vaccine. In TCRdb, the RT-PCR reads were re-called with MiXCR into one record per CDR3 protein. The profile shows roughly 500,000 distinct CDR3 sequences, approximately 22% of them singletons. The same sample was also used in a study of T cells expressing NK-cell markers. Per that paper: TCR beta cDNA was made by 5'RACE template switching with UMIs. Sequenced donors, eight in total, included seven who were HCMV-seropositive and one who was seronegative.

The sequencing used CD4+ T cells sorted from PBMCs, collected 12 days after vaccination. The clonotype was recovered from a man in his forties or fifties who received an inactivated influenza vaccine. The chain employs TRBV6-5 and TRBJ2-3; 8 nucleotides agree with TRBD1. The CDR3 region is CASSYTRQGSSTDTQYF. CDR3 sequence (DNA): TGTGCCAGCAGTTACACCAGACAGGGGTCCTCGACAGATACGCAGTATTTT.